The clone carrying this T cell receptor beta chain was seen a single time. This record comes from a study of blood T cell repertoires in COVID-19. Overall study: Whether acute or convalescent, the COVID-19 samples came from the United States, Italy and Spain. Sample material is recorded as cDNA or gDNA derived from T cells, B-cell-depleted T cells, or PBMCs.

As processed by the authors: Reference gene primer amplification gave nucleated cell count estimates. Profiling relied on immunoSEQ multiplex PCR, and the TCRdb table lists in-frame clones only, not all of them. V, J and clone size are taken as reported in that table, and D and trimming were inferred from the DNA itself. The table records over 150,000 clones, approximately 90% of them present only once. The CDR3 sequence is 15 residues long. The trim removed 0 bases at V and 2 bases at J, leaving 4 bases unmatched. In germline, CDR1 is LNHNV, CDR2 YYDKDF (reference sequence). This sequence was found in a woman aged 55-75 years who had recovered from COVID-19. The rearrangement links TRBV15 to TRBJ2-7; 7 nucleotides align to TRBD1. Sequenced: peripheral blood. The CDR3 is CATSREPGQTYEQYF. The DNA for the CDR3 is TGTGCCACCAGCAGAGAGCCGGGACAGACCTACGAGCAGTACTTC.